What follows describes a single TCR beta chain. The sample is drawn from a study of blood T cell repertoires in COVID-19. Across the study: From T cells, B-cell-depleted T cells, or PBMCs came the material, which was cDNA or gDNA.

V lost 5 bases to trimming and J lost 2 bases; unmatched junction nucleotides: 5. Germline-derived CDR1 and CDR2 are MDHEN and SYDVKM. The CDR3 is 15 amino acids. Source study methods: Estimates of nucleated cell counts were drawn from the amplification of reference gene primers. Using immunoSEQ multiplex PCR, the repertoire was profiled, and TCRdb retains in-frame clones only, with some absent. Clonal size and the V and J genes are those of that table, whereas D and trimming came from the DNA. There are around 180,000 clones in the sample; 86% occur only once, and roughly 2.9% lies in the top ten. The chain combines TRBV28 with TRBJ2-5, with TRBD1 matching over 10 bases. This sequence was found in a woman aged 25-40 years with active or convalescent COVID-19. The sequencing sample was made of peripheral blood. The chain's CDR3 is CASSRTGGGQETQYF. The CDR3 DNA sequence: TGTGCCAGCAGTCGGACAGGGGGGGGACAAGAGACCCAGTACTTC.